This T cell receptor (beta chain) was documented in a study of regulatory T cells in long-lasting Graves disease. Study-wide results and limits: Between persistent patients, more than 2,500 public clonotypes were shared, exceeding the roughly 1,000 shared between new patients.

The CDR3 loop spans 13 amino acids. The time point denotes: persistent/refractory GD, antithyroid drugs over 5 years with positive TRAb. PBMCs provided the RNA from which the TCR library was made. Graves' disease diagnosis used American Thyroid Association guidelines. As to this clonotype: Its antigen is as yet unknown. One end of the junction does not line up with germline, which may come from a read error.

Building of the TCR beta libraries involved iRepertoire HTBI primers and Arm-PCR of CDR3 regions. As originally analysed: Across the samples, identification revealed about 62 TRBV and roughly 13 TRBJ segments. Each CDR3 protein is one row after TCRdb ran MiXCR on the multiplex PCR reads. The V and J calls were not made by the authors but by TCRdb's processing. The sample has roughly 430,000 distinct CDR3 sequences, 21% seen once. This TCR was recovered from a female donor with Graves disease. The chain uses TRBV12-3 or TRBV12-4 and TRBJ1-2; D unclear. The sample in question was peripheral blood mononuclear cells (PBMCs), obtained when the disease was refractory, from a patient treated with antithyroid drugs. The CDR3 DNA is TGTGCCAGCAGTTACCTCTCTGGATCTGGCTACTCCTTC. Encoded protein: CASSYLSGSGYSF.